A single sample gave rise to the 21 T cell receptor beta chains below, sequenced in a study of OX40 agonist ivuxolimab in advanced cancers. Using immunoSEQ multiplex PCR, the repertoire was profiled, and TCRdb retains in-frame clones only, with some absent. The sample lists about 65,000 clones, approximately 89% seen once, with 0.85% to 1.2% in the top ten. This specimen consisted of CD4+ or CD8+ T cells sorted from blood, obtained in a trial of the OX40 agonist ivuxolimab. These receptors originate from an adult with an advanced solid tumor such as melanoma, head and neck, liver or kidney cancer.

This chain joins TRBV7-6 and TRBJ2-3, with 8 nucleotides matching TRBD2. J lost 0 bases, V lost 2 bases, and 4 bases had no gene match. CDR3 length: 16 amino acids. Per the germline V gene, CDR1 is SGHVS and CDR2 is FNYEAQ. CDR3 protein: CASSLFGGGSTDTQYF. CDR3 in DNA: TGTGCCAGCAGCTTATTCGGCGGGGGGAGCACAGATACGCAGTATTTT.

This clone was seen more than once but under ten times. The chain is built from TRBV7-6 and TRBJ2-1; 7 bases are a match to TRBD2. The junction had 8 bases not matched to a gene; V was cut back by 5 bases and J by 10 bases. Per the germline V gene, CDR1 is SGHVS and CDR2 is FNYEAQ. This CDR3 has 13 residues. The CDR3 loop is CASSPRGSSEQFF. CDR3 nucleotide sequence: TGTGCCAGCAGCCCGCGGGGGTCGTCCGAGCAGTTCTTC. The complete variable domain, with remaining parts taken from reference TRBV7-6 and TRBJ2-1, reads GAGVSQSPRYKVTKRGQDVALRCDPISGHVSLYWYRQALGQGPEFLTYFNYEAQQDKSGLPNDRFSAERPEGSISTLTIQRTEQRDSAMYRCASSPRGSSEQFFGPGTRLTVL.

The chain recombines TRBV6-6 with TRBJ1-2, with 7 bases that match TRBD1. The V and J ends lost 5 bases and 2 bases, in that order; junction bases with no gene match: 5. The CDR3 totals 14 residues. Looked up from germline, CDR1 is MNHNY and CDR2 is SVGAGI (reference sequence). The CDR3 nucleotides are TGTGCCAGCAGTCAACGACAGGGAAACTATGGCTACACCTTC. This encodes CASSQRQGNYGYTF.

The chain is built from TRBV7-2 and TRBJ1-2; 8 bases are a match to TRBD1. V lost 0 bases, J lost 1 base, and 4 bases stayed unmatched. CDR3 length: 16 amino acids. Germline-derived CDR1 and CDR2 are SGHTA and FQGNSA. The CDR3 loop reads CASSLAHRGNNYGYTF. In DNA, the CDR3 is TGTGCCAGCAGCTTAGCGCACAGGGGGAATAACTATGGCTACACCTTC.

The chain employs TRBV7-5 and TRBJ2-1; no DNA check was done on the table's D call, TRBD2. TRBV7-5 is a recognized pseudogene. This CDR3 is 18 amino acids long. Here the CDR3 DNA reads TGTGTCAGAAGCCAACGGGAACCGGGACTAGTCTCCTACAATGAGCAGTTCTTC. Its protein product is CVRSQREPGLVSYNEQFF.

The V gene is TRBV11-2, the J gene TRBJ1-6; the match to TRBD1 covers 7 bases. V was pared by 1 base and J by 8 bases, with 5 bases of the junction left unmatched. CDR3 length: 15 amino acids. Germline loops: CDR1 SGHAT, CDR2 FQNNGV. The CDR3 nucleotides read TGTGCCAGCAGCTTAGGGGACAGCGAACATTCACCCCTCCACTTT. Translated, it gives CASSLGDSEHSPLHF. The full variable domain, completed using reference TRBV11-2 and TRBJ1-6, is EAGVAQSPRYKIIEKRQSVAFWCNPISGHATLYWYQQILGQGPKLLIQFQNNGVVDDSQLPKDRFSAERLKGVDSTLKIQPAKLEDSAVYLCASSLGDSEHSPLHFGNGTRLTVT.

The J gene is TRBJ1-1, the V gene TRBV10-1; possible D gene TRBD1, 5 bases. V lost 0 bases to trimming and J lost 11 bases, with 13 bases between them. Germline values: CDR1 WNHNN, CDR2 SYGVQD (reference sequence). This CDR3 is built from 13 residues. The CDR3 sequence is CASSESGTARAFF. The CDR3 nucleotides read TGCGCCAGCAGTGAGTCAGGGACGGCCCGGGCTTTCTTT.

This rearrangement joins TRBV27 to TRBJ1-5, with a tentative D call TRBD1 (6 bases). Germline V lookup: CDR1 MNHEY, CDR2 SMNVEV (reference sequence). Trimming removed 4 bases at V and 2 bases at J, with 9 bases between. The CDR3 has 14 amino acids. The CDR3 nucleotides are TGTGCCAGCAGTTCCCCAGGGGGCAATCAGCCCCAGCATTTT. This codes for CASSSPGGNQPQHF.

V usage is TRBV5-5 and J usage is TRBJ1-6; tentative D call: TRBD1 (5 bases). The CDR3 loop spans 16 amino acids. Trimming removed 0 bases from V and 7 bases from J, with 14 bases in between. CDR1 and CDR2 (germline): SGHKS, YYEKEE (reference sequence). For the CDR3, the DNA is TGTGCCAGCAGCTTGGGACCAGGGTCAGGGAATTCACCCCTCCACTTT. The encoded protein is CASSLGPGSGNSPLHF.

The chain recombines TRBV25-1 with TRBJ2-1; 7 bases agree with TRBD2. V lost 6 bases, J lost 9 bases, and 14 bases stayed unmatched. The CDR3 is made up of 15 amino acids. Germline V gene data show CDR1 as MGHDK and CDR2 as SYGVNS. CDR3 in amino acids: CASSPGGTDSSEQFF. CDR3 DNA sequence: TGTGCCAGCAGCCCCGGGGGGACTGACTCAAGTGAGCAGTTCTTC.

The rearrangement links TRBV14 to TRBJ1-4; D gene ambiguous. V dropped 1 base and J dropped 10 bases, with 4 bases sitting between them. The CDR3 has 11 amino acids. The germline V gene encodes CDR1 SGHDN and CDR2 FVKESK. The CDR3 DNA follows: TGTGCCAGCAGCCAAGGGGGAAAACTGTTTTTT. This gives the protein CASSQGGKLFF.

The chain combines TRBV11-2 with TRBJ2-7, with 7 bases lining up with TRBD1. The CDR3 has 14 amino acids. The germline CDR1 and CDR2 sequences are SGHAT and FQNNGV. V shed 9 bases and J 7 bases; nucleotides not matched to a gene: 15. CDR3 in DNA: TGTGCCAGGGAGCAGGAGACAGGGAGAAGGGAGCAGTACTTC. This encodes CAREQETGRREQYF.

The chain links TRBV2 to TRBJ1-5; 11 bases map to TRBD1. V dropped 4 bases and J dropped 4; count of bases not matched to a gene: 0. Per germline, CDR1 SNHLY and CDR2 FYNNEI. CDR3 length: 14 residues. CDR3 residues: CASSGDRGNQPQHF. CDR3 nucleotide sequence: TGTGCCAGCAGTGGGGACAGGGGGAATCAGCCCCAGCATTTT.

The chain is built from TRBV5-1 and TRBJ1-2, with D perhaps TRBD1 (6 bases). Germline loops: CDR1 SGHRS, CDR2 YFSETQ. Trimming shortened V by 0 bases and J by 3 bases, and 15 bases separated the two germline ends. The CDR3 is 16 residues long. CDR3 sequence reads: CASSLVGGRGDYGYTF. Here the CDR3 DNA reads TGCGCCAGCAGCTTGGTTGGGGGGCGCGGTGACTATGGCTACACCTTC. The complete variable domain, with remaining parts taken from reference TRBV5-1 and TRBJ1-2, reads KAGVTQTPRYLIKTRGQQVTLSCSPISGHRSVSWYQQTPGQGLQFLFEYFSETQRNKGNFPGRFSGRQFSNSRSEMNVSTLELGDSALYLCASSLVGGRGDYGYTFGSGTRLTVV.

This clone was recorded only once. This chain joins TRBV5-8 and TRBJ1-1; 7 nucleotides align to TRBD1. The junction had 12 bases not matched to a gene; V was cut back by 1 base and J by 0 bases. CDR3 size: 18 residues. The germline CDR1 and CDR2 sequences are SGHTS and YDEGEE. For the CDR3, the DNA is TGTGCCAGCAGCTTGTTTAGGGGGCCCCAAGAGATGAACACTGAAGCTTTCTTT. The encoded protein is CASSLFRGPQEMNTEAFF.

The chain employs TRBV7-8 and TRBJ2-1; tentatively, D is TRBD2 (6 bases). The CDR3 has 14 amino acids. The V end lost 3 bases, the J end lost 4 bases, and 10 bases lay between the germline ends. From germline, CDR1 is SGHVS and CDR2 FQNEAQ. The CDR3 reads CASSFDGGYNEQFF. The CDR3, as DNA: TGTGCCAGCAGCTTTGACGGGGGATACAATGAGCAGTTCTTC.

The J gene is TRBJ2-5, the V gene TRBV5-1, with D unresolved. Germline V gene sequence: CDR1 SGHRS, CDR2 YFSETQ. V lost 4 bases to trimming and J lost 5 bases, with 12 bases between them. This CDR3 is 13 amino acids long. CDR3 coding DNA: TGCGCCAGCAGCGTATTTGACCTGGAGACCCAGTACTTC. This sequence encodes CASSVFDLETQYF.

The V and J genes are TRBV6-5 and TRBJ1-5; D remains ambiguous. CDR1 and CDR2 (germline): MNHEY, SVGAGI. This CDR3 comprises 13 residues. Between the trimmed V and J ends, which lost 6 bases and 7 bases, there was a span of 13 bases. The CDR3 region is CASRGSPGQPQHF. In DNA form, the CDR3 reads TGTGCCAGCAGGGGGTCCCCCGGGCAGCCCCAGCATTTT.

The genes are TRBV9 and TRBJ2-3, with D possibly being TRBD1 (5 bases). Germline-derived CDR1 and CDR2 are SGDLS and YYNGEE. CDR3 length: 15 residues. Trimming took 0 bases from V and 6 from J, leaving 14 bases between them. The chain's CDR3 is CASSVESGRVDTQYF. CDR3 DNA: TGTGCCAGCAGCGTAGAGAGTGGCAGGGTGGATACGCAGTATTTT.

The chain uses TRBV19 and TRBJ2-4, with a weak D call TRBD2 (5 bases). V lost 3 bases, J lost 3 bases, and 9 bases lay in between. Per the germline V gene, CDR1 is LNHDA and CDR2 is SQIVND (reference sequence). This CDR3 is 14 amino acids long. The CDR3 loop reads CASSIRGGKNIQYF. The CDR3 DNA follows: TGTGCCAGTAGTATTCGGGGTGGCAAAAACATTCAGTACTTC. The full variable domain, rest sourced from reference TRBV19 and TRBJ2-4, is DGGITQSPKYLFRKEGQNVTLSCEQNLNHDAMYWYRQDPGQGLRLIYYSQIVNDFQKGDIAEGYSVSREKKESFPLTVTSAQKNPTAFYLCASSIRGGKNIQYFGAGTRLSVL.

This sequence joins TRBV19 and TRBJ1-2; a weak D match, TRBD1 (6 bases). Trimming took 5 bases from V and 5 from J, leaving 15 bases between them. The CDR3 sequence is 14 residues long. Germline lookup yields CDR1 LNHDA and CDR2 SQIVND (reference sequence). The DNA for the CDR3 is TGTGCCAGTAGTTTAGGCCGGGACAAATATGGCTACACCTTC. This sequence encodes CASSLGRDKYGYTF.